The 32 T cell receptor beta chains presented below share a single source sample, sequenced in a study of T cells after yellow fever vaccination. TCRdb re-derived calls from the 5' RACE reads in MiXCR, one entry per CDR3 protein. The sample consists of over 45,000 distinct CDR3 sequences, about 5.2% of them appearing once. Source: PBMCs, either bulk or a sorted T-cell subset (CD4+, CD8+, memory, or dextramer-sorted; not recorded which), taken on the day of the yellow fever booster vaccination. The receptors originated from a man aged 18 to 29 who received the YFV17D yellow fever vaccine.

This clonotype has ten or more counts. The chain has TRBV7-9 and TRBJ1-5, with 7 bases lining up with TRBD1. J was trimmed by 0 bases and V by 5 bases; bases with no gene match: 10. Germline V gives CDR1 SEHNR, CDR2 FQNEAQ (reference sequence). There are 17 residues in the CDR3. CDR3 DNA sequence: TGTGCCAGCAGCCGACAGGGTGGGGGTGCTAGCAATCAGCCCCAGCATTTT. It is translated as CASSRQGGGASNQPQHF. The full variable domain, with the rest looked up from reference TRBV7-9 and TRBJ1-5, is DTGVSQNPRHKITKRGQNVTFRCDPISEHNRLYWYRQTLGQGPEFLTYFQNEAQLEKSRLLSDRFSAERPKGSFSTLEIQRTEQGDSAMYLCASSRQGGGASNQPQHFGDGTRLSIL.

The gene calls are TRBV7-9 and TRBJ2-7, with TRBD2 matching over 9 bases. Germline trimming cut 4 bases from V and 6 bases from J; bases unmatched to any gene: 4. This CDR3 is built from 13 residues. Per the germline V gene, CDR1 is SEHNR and CDR2 is FQNEAQ (reference sequence). The CDR3 loop is CASSWGLAGEQYV. CDR3 coding DNA: TGTGCCAGCAGCTGGGGACTAGCCGGCGAGCAGTACGTC.

This clonotype was observed at least ten times. The rearrangement joins TRBV29-1 to TRBJ2-1; possible D gene TRBD1, 6 bases. V gave up 2 bases and J gave up 14 bases, with 31 bases separating them. The germline gives CDR1 SQVTM, CDR2 ANQGSEA. The CDR3 covers 17 residues. CDR3 in DNA: TGCAGCGTTGAATTTTGGGGGACACCGGGATTCGGTGAATCGGAGTTCTTC. Residues: CSVEFWGTPGFGESEFF.

In its sample, this clonotype was seen many times. V and J are TRBV7-3 and TRBJ2-1, with 8 bases matching TRBD2. Germline V gene lookup returns CDR1 SGHTA and CDR2 FQGTGA. With 0 bases clipped from V and 3 bases from J, the junction kept 1 base outside the gene matches. The CDR3 is 15 residues long. CDR3 amino acids: CASSLTSGDYNEQFF. CDR3 bases: TGTGCCAGCAGCTTAACTAGCGGGGACTACAATGAGCAGTTCTTC.

This clonotype was picked up a small number of times. J is TRBJ2-7 and V is TRBV6-6, with 9 bases lining up with TRBD2. This CDR3 contains 15 residues. V lost 5 bases, J lost 0 bases, and 5 bases stayed unmatched. Germline-derived CDR1 and CDR2 are MNHNY and SVGAGI (reference sequence). The CDR3: CASSPSGISSYEQYV. The CDR3 coding sequence is TGTGCCAGCAGTCCTAGCGGGATAAGCTCCTACGAGCAGTACGTC.

This clonotype has ten or more counts. The chain is built from TRBV20-1 and TRBJ1-1; maybe TRBD1 (6 bases). The germline CDR1 and CDR2 sequences are DFQATT and SNEGSKA (reference sequence). CDR3 size: 13 residues. V was pared by 5 bases and J by 1 base, with 11 bases between. CDR3 coding DNA: TGCAGTGCTCTGGACAGCGGGAACACTGAAGCTTTCTTT. It specifies CSALDSGNTEAFF.

This clonotype was counted between two and nine times. The chain uses TRBV29-1 and TRBJ2-3; D is perhaps TRBD2 (6 bases). Germline V CDR1 and CDR2: SQVTM, ANQGSEA. This CDR3 is 13 amino acids long. The germline V and J ends were trimmed by 3 bases and 1 base, with 8 bases remaining between them. This CDR3 is CSVDREGTDTQYF. DNA of the CDR3: TGCAGCGTTGACAGGGAGGGCACAGATACGCAGTATTTT.

As to this clonotype: One junction end does not reproduce the germline sequence, and a read error may be involved. The V gene is TRBV11-2, the J gene TRBJ1-1; D remains ambiguous. The CDR3 has 13 residues. Germline V lookup: CDR1 SGHAT, CDR2 FQNNGV. This chain's CDR3 is CACSLGAGTEAFF. CDR3 sequence (DNA): TGTGCCTGCAGCTTAGGCGCGGGTACTGAAGCTTTCTTT.

This clonotype appeared many times. The genes are TRBV7-2 and TRBJ2-5, with 8 positions matching TRBD2. CDR3 length: 16 residues. V shed 1 base, J shed 8 bases, and the junction held 12 bases outside the gene matches. Germline CDR1 reads SGHTA; CDR2 reads FQGNSA. CDR3 coding DNA: TGTGCCAGCAGCTTAGAAAGGCGGGGGGCCCTCGTTACCCAGTACTTC. This sequence encodes CASSLERRGALVTQYF.

This clonotype appeared a few times. The chain has TRBV5-1 and TRBJ1-1; the D is unclear. This CDR3 is 15 amino acids long. Germline V gene lookup returns CDR1 SGHRS and CDR2 YFSETQ. V lost 1 base and J 1 base, leaving 11 bases between the germline ends. The CDR3: CASSLNPERNTEAFF. For the CDR3, the DNA is TGCGCCAGCAGCTTGAATCCCGAAAGGAACACTGAAGCTTTCTTT.

V is TRBV20-1 and J is TRBJ1-5; the D is unclear. CDR3 size: 12 residues. The ends were cut back, 3 bases at V and 9 bases at J, with 12 bases in the middle. Germline V gives CDR1 DFQATT, CDR2 SNEGSKA (reference sequence). CDR3 nucleotides: TGCAGTGCTAGCCCGGCTTGGGGGCCCCAGCATTTT. Its translation is CSASPAWGPQHF.

This clonotype was counted between two and nine times. The chain combines TRBV20-1 with TRBJ2-2; the match to TRBD2 covers 7 bases. The trim removed 0 bases at V and 5 bases at J, leaving 6 bases unmatched. Germline V gene data show CDR1 as DFQATT and CDR2 as SNEGSKA (reference sequence). The CDR3 covers 15 residues. CDR3 sequence reads: CSARDAVGGTGELFF. As DNA, the CDR3 is TGCAGTGCTAGAGATGCGGTGGGGGGGACCGGGGAGCTGTTTTTT.

The rearrangement links TRBV11-2 to TRBJ2-3; 13 nucleotides line up with TRBD2. Germline CDR1 and CDR2: SGHAT and FQNNGV. Trimming cost V 5 bases and J 3 bases; bases outside gene matches: 11. The CDR3 has 18 amino acids. DNA of the CDR3: TGTGCCAGCAGCCGGCTCACGTCGACTAGCGGGGGGACAGATACGCAGTATTTT. It specifies CASSRLTSTSGGTDTQYF.

Many counts were recorded for this clonotype. The J gene is TRBJ2-4, the V gene TRBV7-2; D is undetermined. The CDR3 covers 12 residues. The germline V and J ends were trimmed by 1 base and 8 bases, with 6 bases remaining between them. Germline V gives CDR1 SGHTA, CDR2 FQGNSA. The CDR3 protein is CASSLDRDIQYF. The CDR3 DNA follows: TGTGCCAGCAGCTTAGATAGGGACATTCAGTACTTC.

This clonotype was seen at least ten times. The V gene is TRBV12-3 or TRBV12-4, the J gene TRBJ2-4; perhaps TRBD1 as D (5 bases). Trimming left V 6 bases short and J 7 bases short, with 16 bases between. The CDR3 has 14 amino acids. As DNA, the CDR3 is TGTGCCAGCAGCCCTCCAGGGTTTTGGAACATTCAGTACTTC. Protein: CASSPPGFWNIQYF.

This clonotype was observed at least ten times. The chain is built from TRBV28 and TRBJ2-5, with D possibly TRBD2 on 5 matching bases. Germline V gene data show CDR1 as MDHEN and CDR2 as SYDVKM. This CDR3 contains 14 residues. Deletions cut 3 bases from V and 4 bases from J, with 12 bases between. CDR3 coding DNA: TGTGCCAGCAGTTTGAGGGCTAGTTTAGAGACCCAGTACTTC. Encoded protein: CASSLRASLETQYF.

The gene calls are TRBV20-1 and TRBJ2-3; D not resolved. The CDR3 length is 16 residues. Germline values: CDR1 DFQATT, CDR2 SNEGSKA (reference sequence). V lost 1 base, J lost 2 bases, and 16 bases lay in between. This CDR3 reads CSARAQGKRLTDTQYF. The CDR3 bases are TGCAGTGCTAGAGCGCAAGGAAAACGGCTCACAGATACGCAGTATTTT.

This clonotype was recorded only once. The chain recombines TRBV3-1 with TRBJ2-1, with TRBD2 matching 16 bases. Germline-derived CDR1 and CDR2 are LGHDT and YNNKEL (reference sequence). V was clipped by 3 bases and J by 7 bases; unmatched bases: 6. CDR3 length: 17 residues. For the CDR3, the DNA is TGTGCCAGCAGCCACGGGACTAGCGGGGGGGCCGCAAATGAGCAGTTCTTC. Translated: CASSHGTSGGAANEQFF.

This clonotype was counted many times. This chain joins TRBV4-3 and TRBJ2-1; D may be TRBD2 (6 bases). The CDR3 is made up of 16 amino acids. V lost 0 bases to trimming and J lost 4 bases, with 13 bases between them. Per the germline V gene, CDR1 is LGHNA and CDR2 is YSLEER. In nucleotides, the CDR3 is TGCGCCAGCAGCCAAGATCCCGGGGGAAATTACAATGAGCAGTTCTTC. This encodes CASSQDPGGNYNEQFF.

This clonotype showed up many times. V gene TRBV9 combines with J gene TRBJ2-3, with 8 bases that match TRBD1. V shed 0 bases, J shed 1 base, and the junction held 1 base outside the gene matches. The CDR3 contains 15 residues. Germline assignment: CDR1 SGDLS and CDR2 YYNGEE. CDR3 sequence: CASSVVGQGTDTQYF. Here the CDR3 DNA reads TGTGCCAGCAGCGTAGTGGGACAGGGCACAGATACGCAGTATTTT.

The chain uses TRBV20-1 and TRBJ1-4; 7 nucleotides agree with TRBD1. The V and J ends lost 5 bases and 2 bases, in that order; junction bases with no gene match: 26. Germline loops: CDR1 DFQATT, CDR2 SNEGSKA (reference sequence). CDR3 length equals 21 residues. This CDR3 is CSAPSVLGDRPDISTNEKLFF. The CDR3 DNA reads TGCAGTGCTCCCTCGGTGTTGGGGGACAGACCTGATATTTCGACTAATGAAAAACTGTTTTTT.

This clonotype was counted between two and nine times. The chain combines TRBV12-3 or TRBV12-4 with TRBJ2-5; 9 bases line up with TRBD2. The junction had 8 bases not matched to a gene; V was cut back by 1 base and J by 2 bases. This CDR3 has 17 amino acids. The CDR3 DNA sequence: TGTGCCAGCAGTTTAGAGGCAGCGGGGGGATGGCAAGAGACCCAGTACTTC. Translation gives CASSLEAAGGWQETQYF.

The table lists this clonotype with many counts. The gene calls are TRBV7-9 and TRBJ2-7, with D uncertain. V lost 5 bases, J lost 3 bases, and 11 bases lay in between. The CDR3 consists of 13 residues. CDR1 and CDR2 (germline): SEHNR, FQNEAQ (reference sequence). The CDR3 nucleotides are TGTGCCAGCAGCGCCCAAGGAATCTACGAGCAGTACTTC. As protein: CASSAQGIYEQYF.

This chain connects TRBV11-2 to TRBJ1-2; D ambiguous. Between the trimmed V and J ends, which lost 5 bases and 5 bases, there was a span of 9 bases. Germline CDR1 reads SGHAT; CDR2 reads FQNNGV. CDR3 length equals 12 residues. CDR3: CASSTGVYGYTF. Here the CDR3 DNA reads TGTGCCAGCAGCACGGGTGTTTATGGCTACACCTTC. The variable domain in full, with the rest retrieved from reference TRBV11-2 and TRBJ1-2, is EAGVAQSPRYKIIEKRQSVAFWCNPISGHATLYWYQQILGQGPKLLIQFQNNGVVDDSQLPKDRFSAERLKGVDSTLKIQPAKLEDSAVYLCASSTGVYGYTFGSGTRLTVV.

The table lists this clonotype with many counts. The genes are TRBV7-6 and TRBJ2-3; D call uncertain. V gave up 0 bases and J gave up 9 bases, with 13 bases separating them. The germline gives CDR1 SGHVS, CDR2 FNYEAQ. This CDR3 has 14 amino acids. DNA of the CDR3: TGTGCCAGCAGCTTAGCTGCAGGCCTGGCCACGCAGTATTTT. Amino acid sequence: CASSLAAGLATQYF.

This clonotype appeared many times. The chain uses TRBV4-3 and TRBJ2-2; weak D call: TRBD1 (6 bases). Germline assignment: CDR1 LGHNA and CDR2 YSLEER. V was pared by 0 bases and J by 3 bases, with 17 bases between. This CDR3 spans 18 amino acids. The CDR3 sequence is CASSQEHRGRQDTGELFF. For the CDR3, the DNA is TGCGCCAGCAGCCAAGAGCATCGAGGGCGACAGGACACCGGGGAGCTGTTTTTT.

The genes are TRBV11-2 and TRBJ2-3; D is perhaps TRBD1 (6 bases). The CDR3 extends over 17 amino acids. Germline V CDR1 and CDR2: SGHAT, FQNNGV. V was pared by 7 bases and J by 1 base, with 21 bases between. This CDR3 is CASTLRTVPFGTDTQYF. Here the CDR3 DNA reads TGTGCCAGCACCCTCCGGACAGTCCCTTTTGGCACAGATACGCAGTATTTT.

This chain connects TRBV7-9 to TRBJ2-4; no reliable D call. Germline V gene sequence: CDR1 SEHNR, CDR2 FQNEAQ (reference sequence). The CDR3 length is 17 residues. Trimming cost V 1 base and J 0 bases, with 13 bases left between them. The CDR3 DNA reads TGTGCCAGCAGCTTAGGGGCCGGTTACCTAGCCAAAAACATTCAGTACTTC. It encodes CASSLGAGYLAKNIQYF.

This clonotype was observed a handful of times. The chain combines TRBV7-2 with TRBJ2-7; unclear D gene. V shed 1 base and J shed 7 bases, with 14 bases lying between them. The CDR3 loop spans 14 amino acids. Germline assignment: CDR1 SGHTA and CDR2 FQGNSA. The CDR3 sequence: CASSLGGPTREQYF. DNA for the CDR3: TGTGCCAGCAGCTTAGGTGGCCCAACGAGGGAGCAGTACTTC.

This clonotype was picked up many times. The chain uses TRBV7-9 and TRBJ2-1; 7 bases are shared with TRBD1. Germline V gives CDR1 SEHNR, CDR2 FQNEAQ (reference sequence). The length of the CDR3 is 16 residues. Trimming removed 2 bases from V and 2 bases from J; junction bases left unmatched: 6. The CDR3 DNA reads as TGTGCCAGCAGCTTAAAGGAAGGGGGCCCCTACAATGAGCAGTTCTTC. Protein: CASSLKEGGPYNEQFF.

This clonotype has ten or more counts. The V gene is TRBV7-9, the J gene TRBJ2-1; 7 nucleotides align to TRBD1. Trimming took 8 bases from V and 8 from J; bases not matched to a gene: 6. The germline gives CDR1 SEHNR, CDR2 FQNEAQ (reference sequence). This CDR3 is built from 12 residues. The CDR3 coding sequence is TGTGCCAGCGGTGACAGGGTCGATGAGCAGTTCTTC. Protein sequence: CASGDRVDEQFF.

J is TRBJ2-3 and V is TRBV7-3; 8 positions agree with TRBD2. Germline CDR1 is SGHTA and CDR2 is FQGTGA. V trimming: 4 bases; J trimming: 5 bases; junction bases outside the gene matches: 8. The CDR3 is 15 residues long. The CDR3 spells CASSSIGGAGDTQYF. CDR3 DNA: TGTGCCAGCAGCTCTATCGGGGGGGCCGGAGATACGCAGTATTTT.